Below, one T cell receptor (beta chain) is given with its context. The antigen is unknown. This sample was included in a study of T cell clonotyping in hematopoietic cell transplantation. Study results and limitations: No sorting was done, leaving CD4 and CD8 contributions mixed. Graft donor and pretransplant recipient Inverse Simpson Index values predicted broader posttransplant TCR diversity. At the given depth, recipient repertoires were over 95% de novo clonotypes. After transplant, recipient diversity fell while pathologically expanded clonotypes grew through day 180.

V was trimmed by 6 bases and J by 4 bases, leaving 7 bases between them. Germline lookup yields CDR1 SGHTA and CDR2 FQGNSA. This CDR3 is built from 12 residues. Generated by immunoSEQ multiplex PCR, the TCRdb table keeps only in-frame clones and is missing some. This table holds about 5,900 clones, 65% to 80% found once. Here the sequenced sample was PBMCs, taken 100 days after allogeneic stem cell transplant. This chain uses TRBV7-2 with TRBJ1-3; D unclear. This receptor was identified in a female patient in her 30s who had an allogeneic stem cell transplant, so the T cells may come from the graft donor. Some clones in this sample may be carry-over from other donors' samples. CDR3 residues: CASSPAGNTIYF. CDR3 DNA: TGTGCCAGCAGTCCCGCGGGAAACACCATATATTTT.